The entry that follows covers one TCR beta chain sequence. This sample was included in a study of blood T cell repertoires in COVID-19. V dropped 0 bases and J dropped 1; count of bases not matched to a gene: 10. Germline assignment: CDR1 LNHDA and CDR2 SQIVND (reference sequence). This CDR3 comprises 18 residues. Original processing methods: How many nucleated cells were present was estimated from reference gene primer amplification. Measured with immunoSEQ multiplex PCR; TCRdb has only the in-frame clones, and not every one. For V, J and clone size, that table is used; D and trimming come from the DNA. The table has tens of thousands of clones, 80% to 90% seen once.

This chain connects TRBV19 to TRBJ1-1, with TRBD1 matching 8 bases. The sequence came from an elderly woman with active or convalescent COVID-19. The sequencing sample was made of peripheral blood. CDR3 nucleotide sequence: TGTGCCAGTAGTATAGATCTTCCAGGGGGCGCGTGGAACACTGAAGCTTTCTTT. Residues: CASSIDLPGGAWNTEAFF.